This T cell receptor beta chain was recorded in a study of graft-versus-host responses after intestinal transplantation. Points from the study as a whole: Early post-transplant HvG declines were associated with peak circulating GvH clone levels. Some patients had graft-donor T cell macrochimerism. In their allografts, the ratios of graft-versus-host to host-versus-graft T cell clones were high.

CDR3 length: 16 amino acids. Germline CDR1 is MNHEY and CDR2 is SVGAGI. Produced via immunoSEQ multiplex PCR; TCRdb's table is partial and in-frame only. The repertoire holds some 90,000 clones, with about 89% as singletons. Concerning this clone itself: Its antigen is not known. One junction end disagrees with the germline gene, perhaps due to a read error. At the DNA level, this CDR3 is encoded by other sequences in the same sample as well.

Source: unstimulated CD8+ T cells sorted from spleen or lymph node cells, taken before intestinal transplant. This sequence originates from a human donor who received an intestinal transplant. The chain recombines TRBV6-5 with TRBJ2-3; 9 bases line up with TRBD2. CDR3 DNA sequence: TGTGCCAGTAGTTACGGGGCAGCGGGGGGTACAGATACGCAGTATTTT. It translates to CASSYGAAGGTDTQYF.